These T cell receptor beta chains were read from a single sample in a study of a mutant IDH1 vaccine in newly diagnosed glioma. Repertoires were generated with immunoSEQ multiplex PCR, while TCRdb's copy carries only in-frame clones and drops some. The sample yields around 88,000 clones, roughly 75% seen once. Sequenced here: PBMCs, sampled from a glioma patient treated with radiotherapy, temozolomide or both. Every receptor here comes from a man aged 35 to 55 with glioma. The CDR3 runs from the conserved cysteine through the conserved F or W. A D gene is named only where the DNA matches it firmly. Expanded clones are given a class, and other clones once, few, many or no size at all.

TRBV27,-,TRBJ2-1,TRBD1,CASSLRQGTNEQFF,TGTGCCAGCAGTTTAAGACAGGGCACCAATGAGCAGTTCTTC
TRBV5-6,-,TRBJ2-7,TRBD2,CASRRAGGSSYEQYF,TGTGCCAGCAGGAGAGCGGGGGGGAGCTCCTACGAGCAGTACTTC
TRBV7-8,-,TRBJ1-1,TRBD1,CASSLRRQGEIWGTEAFF,TGTGCCAGCAGCTTAAGGCGGCAGGGGGAAATTTGGGGCACTGAAGCTTTCTTT
TRBV6-4,-,TRBJ2-1,-,CASSDSTGGYNEQFF,TGTGCCAGCAGTGACTCGACAGGCGGGTACAATGAGCAGTTCTTC
TRBV28,-,TRBJ2-1,TRBD2,CASSLVAGGSYNEQFF,TGTGCCAGCAGTTTGGTAGCGGGAGGCTCCTACAATGAGCAGTTCTTC
TRBV4-2,-,TRBJ2-5,TRBD2,CASTATQTSGRARGETQYF,TGTGCCAGCACAGCTACGCAGACTAGCGGGAGGGCCCGCGGGGAGACCCAGTACTTC
TRBV6-5,once,TRBJ1-4,TRBD1,CASSPNRGREKLFF,TGTGCCAGCAGCCCTAACAGGGGGCGCGAAAAACTGTTTTTT
TRBV18,few,TRBJ1-1,TRBD1,CASSPPVRGRNTEAFF,TGTGCCAGCTCACCACCGGTCAGGGGGCGCAACACTGAAGCTTTCTTT
TRBV5-1,-,TRBJ2-3,-,CASSLSGFSDTQYF,TGCGCCAGCAGCTTGAGCGGGTTCTCAGATACGCAGTATTTT
TRBV28,once,TRBJ2-5,TRBD2,CAISPGLAGGTETQYF,TGTGCCATTTCCCCGGGACTAGCGGGAGGAACGGAGACCCAGTACTTC
TRBV29-1,-,TRBJ2-5,TRBD2,CSVGVAGRPETQYF,TGCAGCGTTGGGGTAGCGGGACGCCCCGAGACCCAGTACTTC
TRBV7-9,-,TRBJ1-2,-,CASSLASGGRTNYGYTF,TGTGCCAGCAGCTTAGCGTCGGGGGGGCGGACTAACTATGGCTACACCTTC
TRBV7-2,-,TRBJ2-3,-,CASSLAGMATDTQYF,TGTGCCAGCAGCCTCGCGGGGATGGCCACAGATACGCAGTATTTT
TRBV30,-,TRBJ2-1,-,CAWSSTGLEQFF,TGTGCCTGGAGTTCCACAGGGCTGGAGCAGTTCTTC
TRBV6-1,-,TRBJ2-5,-,CASSEDTGTSKETQYF,TGTGCCAGCAGTGAGGACACCGGGACAAGCAAAGAGACCCAGTACTTC
TRBV6-1,-,TRBJ2-7,-,CASSEAPYEQYF,TGTGCCAGCAGTGAAGCACCCTACGAGCAGTACTTC
TRBV5-1,-,TRBJ1-1,-,CASSLGQGSAEAFF,TGCGCCAGCAGCTTGGGGCAGGGGAGCGCTGAAGCTTTCTTT
TRBV6-4,-,TRBJ1-2,-,CATLFRGVCNYGYTF,TGTGCCACCCTTTTTCGAGGGGTTTGTAACTATGGCTACACCTTC
TRBV5-5,-,TRBJ1-6,-,CASSLDGSDNSPLHF,TGTGCCAGCAGCTTGGATGGAAGCGATAATTCACCCCTCCACTTT
TRBV6-1,-,TRBJ2-7,TRBD1,CASSEASGTAYEQYF,TGTGCCAGCAGTGAAGCTTCCGGGACAGCCTACGAGCAGTACTTC
TRBV7-2,-,TRBJ1-2,-,CASSLNGVVGYTF,TGTGCCAGCAGCTTAAACGGGGTTGTAGGCTACACCTTC
TRBV5-8,-,TRBJ2-1,-,CASSLGLGADNEQFF,TGTGCCAGCAGCTTGGGGTTGGGGGCCGACAATGAGCAGTTCTTC
TRBV10-3,-,TRBJ2-7,-,CATIGSSSYEQYF,TGTGCCACCATTGGCAGTTCCTCCTACGAGCAGTACTTC
TRBV14,once,TRBJ2-3,-,CASSPLSGLGQYF,TGTGCCAGCAGCCCATTGTCGGGGTTGGGGCAGTATTTT
TRBV30,-,TRBJ2-1,-,CAWRGTAPGEQFF,TGTGCCTGGAGGGGGACGGCCCCCGGTGAGCAGTTCTTC
TRBV30,-,TRBJ2-5,-,CAWSAGQETQYF,TGTGCCTGGAGTGCAGGTCAAGAGACCCAGTACTTC
TRBV11-3,-,TRBJ2-2,-,CASSLSRGGTGELFF,TGTGCCAGCAGCTTATCCAGGGGAGGGACCGGGGAGCTGTTTTTT
TRBV20-1,once,TRBJ1-2,-,CSAVRGDGYTF,TGCAGTGCTGTACGGGGGGATGGCTACACCTTC
TRBV6-5,-,TRBJ1-3,TRBD1,CASSRQGTGNTIYF,TGTGCCAGCAGTAGACAGGGAACTGGAAACACCATATATTTT
TRBV6-5,once,TRBJ2-7,-,CASSYLGSEQYF,TGTGCCAGCAGTTACCTGGGTTCCGAGCAGTACTTC
TRBV10-3,-,TRBJ2-7,-,CASKGSTYEQYF,TGTGCCTCCAAAGGGAGTACCTACGAGCAGTACTTC
TRBV30,-,TRBJ2-2,TRBD1,CAWSYTGGIRRTGELFF,TGTGCCTGGAGTTATACAGGGGGCATAAGAAGGACCGGGGAGCTGTTTTTT
TRBV7-2,-,TRBJ2-5,TRBD2,CASSLNSGGARETQYF,TGTGCCAGCAGCTTGAATAGCGGGGGGGCCAGGGAGACCCAGTACTTC
TRBV9,-,TRBJ2-2,TRBD1,CASSVAGTGVAGELFF,TGTGCCAGCAGCGTAGCCGGGACAGGTGTGGCCGGGGAGCTGTTTTTT
TRBV5-6,-,TRBJ2-5,-,CASGRDPQQETQYF,TGTGCCAGCGGCCGGGATCCCCAACAAGAGACCCAGTACTTC
TRBV28,once,TRBJ2-3,-,CASSPLMDTQYF,TGTGCCAGCAGTCCCCTCATGGATACGCAGTATTTT
TRBV9,few,TRBJ2-5,TRBD2,CASSTSLAGGETQYF,TGTGCCAGCAGCACGAGTCTAGCGGGAGGGGAGACCCAGTACTTC
TRBV5-4,few,TRBJ1-5,-,CASSLAGSSNQPQHF,TGTGCCAGCAGCTTGGCAGGAAGCAGCAATCAGCCCCAGCATTTT
TRBV7-9,once,TRBJ1-1,TRBD1,CASSTTGGRGNTEAFF,TGTGCCAGCAGCACTACAGGGGGCAGGGGGAACACTGAAGCTTTCTTT
TRBV19,-,TRBJ1-1,TRBD1,CASSIRTGQIGEGFGGTEAFF,TGTGCCAGTAGTATTAGAACGGGACAGATAGGAGAAGGATTTGGAGGCACTGAAGCTTTCTTT
TRBV16,-,TRBJ2-3,-,CASSQSSGAGDTQYF,TGTGCCAGCAGCCAATCCTCGGGGGCGGGAGATACGCAGTATTTT
TRBV19,-,TRBJ2-7,-,CASSPRDGGYEQYF,TGTGCCAGTAGTCCCCGGGACGGGGGCTACGAGCAGTACTTC
TRBV7-8,-,TRBJ2-3,TRBD1,CASRLGQGFGTDTQYF,TGTGCCAGCCGGCTGGGACAGGGATTTGGCACAGATACGCAGTATTTT
TRBV12-5,-,TRBJ2-5,TRBD2,CASGLVRGTSGQKTQYF,TGTGCTAGTGGTTTGGTCCGGGGGACTAGCGGGCAGAAGACCCAGTACTTC
TRBV7-3,-,TRBJ2-1,TRBD1,CASSLGQGAYNEQFF,TGTGCCAGCAGCCTCGGACAGGGGGCCTACAATGAGCAGTTCTTC
TRBV5-1,-,TRBJ2-7,TRBD2,CASSPGTRGDEQYF,TGCGCCAGCAGCCCCGGGACTAGAGGAGACGAGCAGTACTTC
TRBV25-1,-,TRBJ1-3,TRBD1,CASRPPGTGPGNTIYF,TGTGCCAGCAGACCCCCCGGGACAGGGCCGGGAAACACCATATATTTT
TRBV6-5,-,TRBJ1-5,-,CASSPTQGRKPQHF,TGTGCCAGCAGTCCGACCCAGGGACGCAAGCCCCAGCATTTT
TRBV28,-,TRBJ2-3,TRBD2,CATFPWVTSGEQARDTQYF,TGTGCCACTTTCCCATGGGTGACTAGCGGCGAACAAGCACGAGATACGCAGTATTTT
TRBV19,-,TRBJ2-5,-,CASSEQRTQETQYF,TGTGCCAGTAGTGAACAGCGAACTCAAGAGACCCAGTACTTC
TRBV2,-,TRBJ1-4,-,CASLLNSGAGTNEKLFF,TGTGCCAGCCTCCTTAACAGCGGGGCTGGAACTAATGAAAAACTGTTTTTT
TRBV7-9,-,TRBJ1-5,TRBD1,CASSSAGTGIIQPQHF,TGTGCCAGCAGCTCGGCCGGGACAGGAATTATCCAGCCCCAGCATTTT
TRBV14,-,TRBJ2-5,-,CASSQEKETQYF,TGTGCCAGCAGCCAAGAAAAAGAGACCCAGTACTTC